The 18 T cell receptor beta chains presented below share a single source sample, sequenced in a study of blood T cell repertoires in COVID-19. Generated by immunoSEQ multiplex PCR, the TCRdb table keeps only in-frame clones and is missing some. The repertoire holds approximately 30,000 clones, with about 89% as singletons. The sequencing input was peripheral blood. The receptor source for this set is a woman aged 40-49 years with active or convalescent COVID-19.

The chain has TRBV27 and TRBJ1-5; 7 bases match TRBD1. Germline trimming cut 3 bases from V and 9 bases from J; bases unmatched to any gene: 8. The V gene's germline CDR1 is MNHEY and CDR2 SMNVEV (reference sequence). This CDR3 is built from 14 residues. This CDR3 reads CASSFDREIGPQHF. The CDR3 nucleotides are TGTGCCAGCAGTTTTGACAGGGAAATTGGGCCCCAGCATTTT.

This chain joins TRBV2 and TRBJ2-5; a weak D match, TRBD1 (6 bases). The germline V and J ends were trimmed by 4 bases and 4 bases, with 10 bases remaining between them. In germline, CDR1 is SNHLY, CDR2 FYNNEI. The CDR3 extends over 13 amino acids. The CDR3 sequence is CASSVGTIETQYF. CDR3 in DNA: TGTGCCAGCAGTGTGGGGACAATAGAGACCCAGTACTTC.

This clone has a single count. The genes are TRBV7-3 and TRBJ2-1, with 8 bases matching TRBD2. With V trimmed by 5 bases and J by 2 bases, 8 bases remained unmatched. Germline V lookup: CDR1 SGHTA, CDR2 FQGTGA. This CDR3 comprises 16 residues. The CDR3 DNA reads TGTGCCAGCAGCAACCCCGGGACTAGAGCCTACAATGAGCAGTTCTTC. Amino acids: CASSNPGTRAYNEQFF.

This sequence joins TRBV6-6 and TRBJ2-5; D possibly corresponds to TRBD1 (6 bases). CDR3 length equals 16 residues. Germline CDR1 is MNHNY and CDR2 is SVGAGI (reference sequence). V dropped 0 bases and J dropped 1 base, with 12 bases sitting between them. CDR3 amino acids: CASSYSATGLQETQYF. The CDR3 DNA follows: TGTGCCAGCAGTTACTCAGCGACAGGCCTCCAAGAGACCCAGTACTTC.

The CDR3 reads CASSRGLAGEREQFF. For the CDR3, the DNA is TGTGCCAGCAGTCGCGGACTAGCGGGAGAAAGAGAGCAGTTCTTC. The chain uses TRBV27 and TRBJ2-1, with TRBD2 identical over 13 bases. The CDR3 runs 15 residues. V lost 5 bases and J lost 10; bases outside the gene matches: 8. Germline V CDR1 and CDR2: MNHEY, SMNVEV (reference sequence).

The chain recombines TRBV5-4 with TRBJ1-2, with no clear D. Looked up from germline, CDR1 is SGHNT and CDR2 is YYREEE (reference sequence). Trimming removed 1 base at V and 0 bases at J, with 7 bases between. The CDR3 contains 14 residues. The CDR3 DNA reads as TGTGCCAGCAGCTTGCCAGACACTAACTATGGCTACACCTTC. Translating it yields CASSLPDTNYGYTF.

The chain couples TRBV6-4 to TRBJ2-5; 13 bases line up with TRBD2. This CDR3 contains 15 residues. Germline V gene data show CDR1 as MRHNA and CDR2 as SNTAGT. Unmatched junction bases numbered 8, after V lost 8 bases and J lost 5 bases. The CDR3 sequence is CASPGTSGVIETQYF. CDR3 bases: TGTGCCAGCCCAGGGACTAGCGGGGTGATTGAGACCCAGTACTTC.

For the CDR3, the DNA is TGCAGCGTGACAGGGTTGCTAATTACTGAAGCTTTCTTT. Protein: CSVTGLLITEAFF. The chain employs TRBV29-1 and TRBJ1-1, with 7 bases identical to TRBD1. Trimming at V came to 6 bases and at J to 5 bases, leaving 9 bases not matched to a gene. Germline CDR1 SQVTM, CDR2 ANQGSEA. The CDR3 extends over 13 amino acids. The whole variable domain, remainder taken from reference TRBV29-1 and TRBJ1-1, is SAVISQKPSRDICQRGTSLTIQCQVDSQVTMMFWYRQQPGQSLTLIATANQGSEATYESGFVIDKFPISRPNLTFSTLTVSNMSPEDSSIYLCSVTGLLITEAFFGQGTRLTVV.

The gene calls are TRBV11-1 and TRBJ1-1; D uncertain. Trimming cost V 2 bases and J 6 bases, with 4 bases left between them. In germline, CDR1 is SGHAT, CDR2 FQDESV (reference sequence). The CDR3 consists of 11 residues. The CDR3 coding sequence is TGTGCCAGCAGCTTACGGGCTGAAGCTTTCTTT. Translation gives CASSLRAEAFF.

The chain carries TRBV5-1 and TRBJ2-3; the D is unclear. The CDR3 runs 15 residues. Germline CDR1 and CDR2: SGHRS and YFSETQ. V shed 0 bases and J shed 6 bases, with 14 bases lying between them. The CDR3 coding sequence is TGCGCCAGCAGCTTGGGCGAGACCCCCAGGGATACGCAGTATTTT. It codes for CASSLGETPRDTQYF.

This chain joins TRBV7-3 and TRBJ1-1; 7 bases match TRBD1. The germline CDR1 and CDR2 sequences are SGHTA and FQGTGA. The CDR3 is 14 amino acids. V lost 4 bases and J lost 4; bases outside the gene matches: 6. The CDR3 here is CASSSQGLGTEAFF. The CDR3 DNA reads as TGTGCCAGCAGCTCACAGGGGCTGGGCACTGAAGCTTTCTTT.

The chain carries TRBV4-3 and TRBJ2-7; 8 nucleotides align to TRBD2. V lost 3 bases to trimming and J lost 2 bases; unmatched junction nucleotides: 12. Germline loops: CDR1 LGHNA, CDR2 YSLEER. The CDR3 sequence is 17 residues long. The CDR3 DNA reads as TGCGCCAGCAGCCAGGGCCTCGGGGGGGTTACGACCTACGAGCAGTACTTC. This encodes CASSQGLGGVTTYEQYF.

In nucleotides, the CDR3 is TGTGCCAGCAGCTTGGATCGGGTTGGGTTGGGTGAAGCTTTCTTT. Amino acid sequence: CASSLDRVGLGEAFF. The chain joins TRBV5-4 to TRBJ1-1; unclear D gene. V lost 0 bases, J lost 7 bases, and 16 bases lay in between. CDR3 length: 15 residues. Germline values: CDR1 SGHNT, CDR2 YYREEE (reference sequence). Full variable domain (outside the CDR3, taken from reference TRBV5-4 and TRBJ1-1): ETGVTQSPTHLIKTRGQQVTLRCSSQSGHNTVSWYQQALGQGPQFIFQYYREEENGRGNFPPRFSGLQFPNYSSELNVNALELDDSALYLCASSLDRVGLGEAFFGQGTRLTVV.

This clone was counted only a few times. This chain connects TRBV19 to TRBJ1-1, with a possible D match to TRBD1 (5 bases). Germline V gives CDR1 LNHDA, CDR2 SQIVND (reference sequence). The CDR3 extends over 14 amino acids. V lost 7 bases and J lost 4, with 16 bases in between. As DNA, the CDR3 is TGTGCCAGTATCTCGGGGGGGTTGGGCACTGAAGCTTTCTTT. Amino acids: CASISGGLGTEAFF.

This sequence joins TRBV9 and TRBJ2-3; 8 nucleotides agree with TRBD1. The CDR3 has 15 residues. V dropped 6 bases and J dropped 6; count of bases not matched to a gene: 12. The germline V gene has CDR1 SGDLS and CDR2 YYNGEE. The CDR3 reads CASNRDRPGSDTQYF. The CDR3 region has the DNA TGTGCCAGCAACCGGGACAGGCCCGGGAGCGATACGCAGTATTTT.

V is TRBV5-1 and J is TRBJ2-1, with D maybe TRBD1 (6 bases). V was trimmed by 3 bases and J by 8 bases, leaving 15 bases between them. The CDR3 is made up of 14 amino acids. Germline V gives CDR1 SGHRS, CDR2 YFSETQ. CDR3 DNA sequence: TGCGCCAGCAGCTCCTGGGCAGGGGTAGATGAGCAGTTCTTC. Its protein is CASSSWAGVDEQFF. The complete variable domain, with remaining parts taken from reference TRBV5-1 and TRBJ2-1, reads KAGVTQTPRYLIKTRGQQVTLSCSPISGHRSVSWYQQTPGQGLQFLFEYFSETQRNKGNFPGRFSGRQFSNSRSEMNVSTLELGDSALYLCASSSWAGVDEQFFGPGTRLTVL.

The chain carries TRBV11-2 and TRBJ1-5, with D maybe TRBD1 (5 bases). In germline, CDR1 is SGHAT, CDR2 FQNNGV. V was trimmed by 1 base and J by 3 bases, leaving 13 bases between them. The CDR3 runs to 16 residues. CDR3 loop: CASSLVAGGVNQPQHF. CDR3 nucleotide sequence: TGTGCCAGCAGCTTAGTAGCCGGAGGGGTCAATCAGCCCCAGCATTTT.

The chain links TRBV19 to TRBJ2-1; D possibly corresponds to TRBD2 (5 bases). The V and J ends lost 6 bases and 9 bases respectively, with 15 bases between them. There are 13 residues in the CDR3. Germline V gives CDR1 LNHDA, CDR2 SQIVND (reference sequence). The CDR3 is CASSLVATSEQFF. In nucleotides, the CDR3 is TGTGCCAGTAGCTTGGTAGCCACTAGTGAGCAGTTCTTC.